This T cell receptor (beta chain) was documented in a study of CD8 T cells in ankylosing spondylitis. Trimming at V came to 6 bases and at J to 1 base, leaving 1 base not matched to a gene. CDR1 and CDR2 (germline): SNHLY, FYNNEI. The length of the CDR3 is 13 residues. Study-wide results and caveats: The study identified a TCR beta motif of fewer than 10 highly homologous variants that appeared characteristic of ankylosing spondylitis blood.

A single record per CDR3 protein comes from TCRdb applying MiXCR to the 5' RACE reads. The table records about 750,000 distinct CDR3 sequences, around 19% of them present only once. On this clonotype itself: Its antigen remains unknown.

The V call is TRBV2, the J call TRBJ2-7; TRBD1 agrees at 9 bases. This sequence originates from a male donor with ankylosing spondylitis. Material for sequencing was blood, either unsorted or a sorted T cell fraction (not recorded which). The CDR3 reads CASRGQGSYEQYF. The CDR3 DNA follows: TGTGCCAGCAGGGGACAGGGTTCCTACGAGCAGTACTTC.